This T cell receptor beta chain was identified during a study of T cells after yellow fever vaccination. Study-level information: In the case of low-cell-number fractions, SMART-Seq v4 Ultra Low Input was used for preparation.

Production of TCR cDNA was by 5'RACE template switching, which also added a universal primer site and UMIs. One entry per CDR3 protein results from TCRdb running MiXCR on the 5' RACE reads. This table has hundreds of thousands of distinct CDR3 sequences, roughly 13% appearing once. Study outcomes and limitations: Though it reached lower strength, the secondary response hit its peak faster, day 5 versus 15.

This clonotype was counted many times. What it binds is not known. Trimming at V came to 4 bases and at J to 4 bases, leaving 11 bases not matched to a gene. Germline CDR1 is SEHNR and CDR2 is FQNEAQ (reference sequence). The CDR3 contains 16 residues. The specimen comprised PBMCs, sampled on the day of the yellow fever booster vaccination. This TCR was recovered from a young man who received the YFV17D yellow fever vaccine. The genes are TRBV7-9 and TRBJ2-3; 7 nucleotides match TRBD2. The CDR3 DNA follows: TGTGCCAGCAGCTACCCCGGAGCGGGGTTGGCAGATACGCAGTATTTT. This gives the protein CASSYPGAGLADTQYF.